This T cell receptor beta chain was retrieved from a study of cytomegalovirus exposure and HLA in healthy donors. The overall study: Assignment to the Caucasian-associated ancestry cluster applied to less than 85% of the approximately 370 genotyped donors. Findings of the study overall: When analyzed later, a missense DCLRE1C variant was found to be linked to TCR beta V- and J-gene trimming.

Worth noting for this clone: The antigen is not known.

At the time of sampling, donors were nominally healthy, though unrecorded immune exposures were likely. The CDR3 spans 13 residues. From germline, CDR1 is SGDLS and CDR2 YYNGEE. The ends were cut back, 6 bases at V and 0 bases at J, with 7 bases in the middle. A multiplex PCR was run with 60 Vbeta primers and 13 Jbeta primers. Profiling relied on immunoSEQ multiplex PCR, and the TCRdb table lists in-frame clones only, not all of them. The repertoire includes around 210,000 clones, approximately 80% of them detected once, and just under 3% sits in the top ten. The sample was PBMCs. This TCR derives from a woman in her thirties in good health and CMV-seronegative. The genes are TRBV9 and TRBJ2-1; no definite D call. The CDR3 loop reads CASTRGSYNEQFF. As DNA, the CDR3 is TGTGCCAGCACCAGAGGCTCCTACAATGAGCAGTTCTTC.